These T cell receptor beta chains were read from a single sample in a study of T cell changes during pregnancy in multiple sclerosis. Only in-frame clones appear in the TCRdb table, and some are missing; sequencing was by immunoSEQ multiplex PCR. The sample consists of 58,000 or so clones, around 85% of them appearing once. The material was CD4+ T cells from peripheral blood mononuclear cells, obtained in the third trimester of pregnancy. The source is a female donor with multiple sclerosis, enrolled in a pregnancy study. Both conserved end residues are part of each CDR3. D genes are given only for firm matches. Where a row states a size, it is once, few, many or the class of an expanded clone; other rows omit it.

length,size,V,D,J,CDR3,DNA
19,NA,TRBV5-6,NA,TRBJ2-2,CASSLVPGDRFANTGELFF,TGTGCCAGCAGCTTGGTACCAGGGGATCGATTCGCGAACACCGGGGAGCTGTTTTTT
13,NA,TRBV7-9,TRBD1,TRBJ1-2,CASSIEGAGGYTF,TGTGCCAGCAGCATTGAGGGGGCGGGGGGCTACACCTTC
15,once,TRBV7-3,NA,TRBJ2-1,CASSSGRVGSNEQFF,TGTGCCAGCAGTTCAGGCAGGGTAGGTAGCAATGAGCAGTTCTTC
14,once,TRBV10-3,TRBD1,TRBJ1-2,CATNLGQGAEGYTF,TGTGCCACCAACCTAGGACAGGGGGCGGAAGGCTACACCTTC
14,NA,TRBV6-5,NA,TRBJ2-5,CASSYSRFGETQYF,TGTGCCAGCAGTTACTCTAGATTCGGAGAGACCCAGTACTTC
16,NA,TRBV27,NA,TRBJ1-6,CASSLGTAFHNSPLHF,TGTGCCAGCAGTTTAGGCACAGCCTTCCATAATTCACCCCTCCACTTT
14,few,TRBV18,NA,TRBJ1-1,CASSPRSGGTEAFF,TGTGCCAGCTCTCCGAGGTCAGGAGGCACTGAAGCTTTCTTT
13,NA,TRBV12-5,TRBD2,TRBJ2-5,CASGRGRLETQYF,TGTGCTAGTGGTCGCGGGAGATTAGAGACCCAGTACTTC
13,NA,TRBV11-1,TRBD1,TRBJ2-5,CASSVGQQETQYF,TGTGCCAGCAGCGTGGGACAGCAAGAGACCCAGTACTTC
14,NA,TRBV5-1,TRBD1,TRBJ2-7,CASSRDRGAYEQYF,TGCGCCAGCAGCCGGGACAGGGGGGCGTACGAGCAGTACTTC
15,NA,TRBV5-4,NA,TRBJ1-1,CASSLDIILASEAFF,TGTGCCAGCAGCTTGGATATTATTCTGGCATCTGAAGCTTTCTTT
14,NA,TRBV6-1,TRBD1,TRBJ2-7,CASRRNRGRHEQYF,TGTGCCAGCAGACGGAACAGGGGTCGGCACGAGCAGTACTTC
13,NA,TRBV19,TRBD1,TRBJ1-1,CASTQGADTEAFF,TGTGCCAGTACACAGGGGGCCGACACTGAAGCTTTCTTT
17,NA,TRBV4-3,TRBD2,TRBJ2-1,CASSQDHLAGGYNEQFF,TGCGCCAGCAGCCAAGATCACCTAGCGGGGGGATACAATGAGCAGTTCTTC
14,NA,TRBV21-1,NA,TRBJ1-1,CASSRQGRHTEAFF,TGTGCCAGCAGCAGACAGGGGCGGCACACTGAAGCTTTCTTT
16,few,TRBV27,TRBD2,TRBJ2-1,CASSRGGLARRVEQFF,TGTGCCAGCAGCCGTGGGGGACTAGCGAGAAGAGTTGAGCAGTTCTTC
15,NA,TRBV11-3,TRBD2,TRBJ2-3,CASSLGRREIDTQYF,TGTGCCAGCAGCCTTGGGCGGCGGGAGATAGATACGCAGTATTTT
15,NA,TRBV10-1,NA,TRBJ1-5,CASSANSGMSQPQHF,TGCGCCAGCAGTGCGAATTCAGGGATGTCTCAGCCCCAGCATTTT
18,NA,TRBV4-2,NA,TRBJ2-1,CASSPASASGGTYNEQFF,TGTGCCAGCAGCCCAGCGTCGGCCTCAGGGGGGACCTACAATGAGCAGTTCTTC
12,NA,TRBV30,NA,TRBJ1-5,CAWSSGDQPQHF,TGTGCCTGGAGTTCCGGAGATCAGCCCCAGCATTTT
13,NA,TRBV5-4,NA,TRBJ2-3,CASTLGRGDTQYF,TGTGCCAGCACCTTAGGCCGGGGTGATACGCAGTATTTT
15,NA,TRBV27,NA,TRBJ2-3,CASKDLSGFTDTQYF,TGTGCCAGCAAGGACCTGTCGGGGTTCACAGATACGCAGTATTTT
15,NA,TRBV19,TRBD1,TRBJ1-1,CASSIRTGRRAEAFF,TGTGCCAGTAGTATCAGGACAGGGAGACGCGCTGAAGCTTTCTTT
14,NA,TRBV7-9,NA,TRBJ1-2,CASSSGGGRHGYTF,TGTGCCAGCAGCTCAGGCGGGGGGCGACATGGCTACACCTTC
16,NA,TRBV11-2,NA,TRBJ2-2,CASSLVLQGGAGELFF,TGTGCCAGCAGCTTAGTCCTACAGGGGGGGGCCGGGGAGCTGTTTTTT
14,NA,TRBV5-4,NA,TRBJ2-5,CASSKDRWGETQYF,TGTGCCAGCAGCAAGGACAGATGGGGAGAGACCCAGTACTTC
16,NA,TRBV27,TRBD1,TRBJ2-1,CASSLDRVLSYNEQFF,TGTGCCAGCAGTTTAGACAGGGTATTGTCCTACAATGAGCAGTTCTTC
16,NA,TRBV27,TRBD1,TRBJ2-7,CASSRSGTGVGYEQYF,TGTGCCAGCAGTAGATCCGGGACAGGGGTTGGCTACGAGCAGTACTTC
11,NA,TRBV30,NA,TRBJ1-4,CAWSVGGGVFF,TGTGCCTGGAGTGTAGGAGGGGGGGTGTTTTTT
14,NA,TRBV6-1,NA,TRBJ2-7,CASYLGGGPYEQYF,TGTGCCAGCTATCTAGGGGGGGGGCCCTACGAGCAGTACTTC
15,NA,TRBV4-1,NA,TRBJ1-5,CASSQATDSNQPQHF,TGCGCCAGCAGCCAAGCCACAGATAGCAATCAGCCCCAGCATTTT
14,NA,TRBV15,NA,TRBJ2-1,CATSRSSGVNEQFF,TGTGCCACCAGCAGAAGCTCAGGGGTCAATGAGCAGTTCTTC
13,NA,TRBV5-5,NA,TRBJ1-6,CASSLTGDSPLHF,TGTGCCAGCAGCTTGACGGGGGATTCACCCCTCCACTTT
15,NA,TRBV7-8,NA,TRBJ1-1,CASSFDRGGNTEAFF,TGTGCCAGCAGCTTTGACCGAGGAGGTAACACTGAAGCTTTCTTT
15,NA,TRBV11-2,NA,TRBJ1-2,CASSLGTAFGYGYTF,TGTGCCAGCAGCTTAGGGACAGCATTTGGCTATGGCTACACCTTC
18,once,TRBV5-4,TRBD2,TRBJ2-7,CASSPLPGLALPSYEQYF,TGTGCCAGCAGCCCCCTCCCGGGACTAGCGCTGCCTTCCTACGAGCAGTACTTC
15,NA,TRBV7-2,NA,TRBJ1-2,CASSFDVQGGDGYTF,TGTGCCAGCAGCTTCGACGTGCAGGGAGGGGACGGCTACACCTTC
17,NA,TRBV7-6,NA,TRBJ1-5,CASSAVGTLYSNQPQHF,TGTGCCAGCAGCGCCGTCGGGACACTTTATAGCAATCAGCCCCAGCATTTT
16,once,TRBV7-9,TRBD2,TRBJ2-7,CASSDNRLAGAYEQYF,TGTGCCAGCAGCGATAATCGACTAGCGGGGGCCTACGAGCAGTACTTC
11,few,TRBV30,NA,TRBJ1-2,CAWTRTGPYTF,TGTGCCTGGACCCGCACAGGGCCCTACACCTTC
14,few,TRBV7-9,TRBD1,TRBJ1-2,CASSGQGAFYGYTF,TGTGCCAGCAGTGGACAGGGAGCATTCTATGGCTACACCTTC
16,NA,TRBV14,NA,TRBJ2-3,CASSQGFHLLGDTQYF,TGTGCCAGCAGCCAGGGGTTTCACCTACTAGGGGATACGCAGTATTTT
13,NA,TRBV5-6,NA,TRBJ2-1,CASSLVRTSEQFF,TGTGCCAGCAGCTTGGTGCGGACAAGTGAGCAGTTCTTC
14,few,TRBV5-4,TRBD1,TRBJ2-5,CASSLQGAQETQYF,TGTGCCAGCAGCCTACAGGGGGCTCAAGAGACCCAGTACTTC
15,NA,TRBV18,TRBD1,TRBJ2-7,CASSPPWGQEYEQYF,TGTGCCAGCTCACCACCTTGGGGACAGGAGTACGAGCAGTACTTC
17,NA,TRBV7-9,TRBD1,TRBJ2-2,CASSPPGTGADTGELFF,TGTGCCAGCAGCCCCCCGGGGACAGGGGCGGACACCGGGGAGCTGTTTTTT
15,NA,TRBV5-1,NA,TRBJ2-1,CASSPEGESYNEQFF,TGCGCCAGCAGCCCAGAGGGGGAATCCTACAATGAGCAGTTCTTC
15,NA,TRBV11-2,NA,TRBJ1-3,CASSPLFSSGNTIYF,TGTGCCAGCAGCCCCCTTTTCAGCTCTGGAAACACCATATATTTT
18,NA,TRBV4-2,NA,TRBJ2-1,CASSQAWQTSGSYNEQFF,TGTGCCAGCAGCCAAGCCTGGCAAACCAGTGGTTCCTACAATGAGCAGTTCTTC
15,NA,TRBV4-2,TRBD1,TRBJ1-1,CASKGQGQGFTEAFF,TGTGCCAGCAAGGGACAGGGGCAAGGGTTTACTGAAGCTTTCTTT
13,NA,TRBV7-9,NA,TRBJ1-1,CASSLDRVTEAFF,TGTGCCAGCAGCTTAGACAGGGTAACTGAAGCTTTCTTT
13,NA,TRBV30,NA,TRBJ1-5,CAWSVRGNQPQHF,TGTGCCTGGAGTGTACGAGGGAATCAGCCCCAGCATTTT